Below, one T cell receptor (beta chain) is given with its context. Its antigen is currently unknown. A multiplex PCR was run with 60 Vbeta primers and 13 Jbeta primers. Measured with immunoSEQ multiplex PCR; TCRdb has only the in-frame clones, and not every one. The sample lists about 110,000 clones, over 60% occurring once. The V gene end was trimmed by 5 bases and the J gene end by 4 bases; junction bases not matched to a gene: 12. CDR1 and CDR2 from the germline V gene are SQVTM and ANQGSEA. The CDR3 covers 16 residues. The data are from a study of cytomegalovirus exposure and HLA in healthy donors. General observations from the study: Later work showed greater clonal expansion in HLA-associated TCR beta chains than in equally common others.

Though probably carrying unrecorded immune exposures, donors were nominally healthy at sampling. This rearrangement joins TRBV29-1 to TRBJ1-2, with 11 bases fitting TRBD1. This TCR was recovered from a woman between 45 and 65 years old in good health and CMV-seropositive. Specimen: PBMCs. The DNA of the CDR3 is TGCAGCGTTCGTTTGATCGGGACAGGGGGAATCTATGGCTACACCTTC. It specifies CSVRLIGTGGIYGYTF.